This T cell receptor (beta chain) was found in a study of cytomegalovirus exposure and HLA in healthy donors. Whole-study results and caveats: In an earlier analysis, productive rearrangement rates for most beta V segments clustered near 87% or 30%. High specificity and sensitivity for cytomegalovirus status were reported for the classifier. Researchers reported from a later analysis that most CMV-associated TCR beta chains appeared HLA-restricted.

In regard to this clone: Its antigen remains unidentified.

The germline gives CDR1 MDHEN, CDR2 SYDVKM. Trimming stripped 2 bases from V and 7 bases from J, with 11 bases between. There are 14 residues in the CDR3. Vbeta (60) and Jbeta (13) primers were used in the PCR. The table came from immunoSEQ multiplex PCR; TCRdb's copy has only in-frame clones and leaves some out. The sample shows about 130,000 clones, 75% to 85% of them seen only once. The clonotype comes from a man aged 40-50 years in good health and CMV-seronegative. The source material was PBMCs. This chain connects TRBV28 to TRBJ1-4; D possibly corresponds to TRBD1 (6 bases). The chain's CDR3 is CASSLMGALEKLFF. The DNA for the CDR3 is TGTGCCAGCAGTTTAATGGGGGCTCTTGAAAAACTGTTTTTT.